These 13 T cell receptor beta chains were sequenced from one sample in a study of identical twins. TCRdb reprocessed the 5' RACE reads via MiXCR and lists one record per CDR3 protein. The table records about 720,000 distinct CDR3 sequences, about 9.4% of them present only once. The data were also submitted as part of a second study, on yellow fever vaccine responses in identical twins.

The sequenced sample was PBMCs. These receptors were taken from a woman between 18 and 29 years old in good health.

This clonotype was recorded a few times. This chain joins TRBV11-2 and TRBJ1-1; D remains unclear. CDR1 and CDR2 (germline): SGHAT, FQNNGV. V gave up 2 bases and J gave up 8 bases, with 9 bases separating them. The CDR3 sequence is 12 residues long. This CDR3 is CASSLTASEAFF. CDR3 nucleotides: TGTGCCAGCAGCTTAACGGCGTCCGAAGCTTTCTTT. Full variable domain (remainder filled in from reference TRBV11-2 and TRBJ1-1): EAGVAQSPRYKIIEKRQSVAFWCNPISGHATLYWYQQILGQGPKLLIQFQNNGVVDDSQLPKDRFSAERLKGVDSTLKIQPAKLEDSAVYLCASSLTASEAFFGQGTRLTVV.

This clonotype was found a few times. The J gene is TRBJ2-1, the V gene TRBV3-1; the D is unclear. This CDR3 comprises 15 residues. V lost 1 base and J lost 1, with 8 bases in between. Germline values: CDR1 LGHDT, CDR2 YNNKEL (reference sequence). For the CDR3, the DNA is TGTGCCAGCAGCCAAGGTATAGGATCCTACAATGAGCAGTTCTTC. Translated, it gives CASSQGIGSYNEQFF.

This clonotype has a handful of counts. V usage is TRBV28 and J usage is TRBJ2-7; D might be TRBD1 (6 bases). The CDR3 is 13 residues long. CDR1 MDHEN and CDR2 SYDVKM come from the germline V gene. V was clipped by 6 bases and J by 6 bases, with 15 bases between them. The CDR3 nucleotides are TGTGCCAGCAGGACCCAACAGGGTGGCGAGCAGTACTTC. Translating gives CASRTQQGGEQYF. Complete variable domain (other parts from reference TRBV28 and TRBJ2-7): DVKVTQSSRYLVKRTGEKVFLECVQDMDHENMFWYRQDPGLGLRLIYFSYDVKMKEKGDIPEGYSVSREKKERFSLILESASTNQTSMYLCASRTQQGGEQYFGPGTRLTVT.

V gene TRBV7-9 combines with J gene TRBJ2-1; D is undetermined. This CDR3 has 16 residues. Trimming stripped 3 bases from V and 2 bases from J, with 14 bases between. CDR1 and CDR2 from the germline V gene are SEHNR and FQNEAQ (reference sequence). CDR3 DNA: TGTGCCAGCAGCTTGAAACTAAGCGCAACCTACAATGAGCAGTTCTTC. Protein: CASSLKLSATYNEQFF.

This clonotype was seen ten or more times. V usage is TRBV5-1 and J usage is TRBJ2-2; D ambiguous. CDR1 is SGHRS and CDR2 is YFSETQ in the germline V gene. The CDR3 runs to 16 residues. V lost 0 bases to trimming and J lost 0 bases, with 9 bases between them. CDR3 bases: TGCGCCAGCAGCTTGGCCGCTCCACCGAACACCGGGGAGCTGTTTTTT. Translating it yields CASSLAAPPNTGELFF.

In its sample, this clonotype was seen a few times. This sequence joins TRBV6-5 and TRBJ2-7; a possible D gene is TRBD2 (5 bases). The germline V gene has CDR1 MNHEY and CDR2 SVGAGI. The CDR3 has 14 residues. V was pared by 0 bases and J by 3 bases, with 9 bases between. The CDR3 loop reads CASSYSGIFYEQYF. The CDR3 region has the DNA TGTGCCAGCAGTTACTCCGGGATCTTCTACGAGCAGTACTTC.

The chain is built from TRBV18 and TRBJ2-1; perhaps TRBD1 as D (5 bases). This CDR3 has 16 residues. Trimming stripped 3 bases from V and 4 bases from J, with 16 bases between. From germline, CDR1 is KGHSH and CDR2 LQKENI. This CDR3 is CASSPLLGAGYNEQFF. Here the CDR3 DNA reads TGTGCCAGCTCACCCCTTTTAGGGGCAGGTTACAATGAGCAGTTCTTC.

J is TRBJ2-7 and V is TRBV4-2; D ambiguous. Germline V CDR1 and CDR2: LGHNA, YNFKEQ. CDR3 length: 13 amino acids. The germline V and J ends were trimmed by 1 base and 4 bases, with 8 bases remaining between them. CDR3 sequence: CASSQVAAYEQYF. The CDR3, as DNA: TGTGCCAGCAGCCAAGTAGCAGCATACGAGCAGTACTTC.

The sample holds a few counts of this clonotype. The chain joins TRBV6-1 to TRBJ2-3, with a possible D match to TRBD2 (6 bases). V lost 7 bases and J 2 bases, leaving 13 bases between the germline ends. CDR1 is MNHNS, CDR2 SASEGT, per germline. The length of the CDR3 is 14 residues. CDR3 loop: CASKWDSLTDTQYF. CDR3 sequence (DNA): TGTGCCAGCAAATGGGACTCTCTCACAGATACGCAGTATTTT.

This clonotype was counted ten times or more. V usage is TRBV7-9 and J usage is TRBJ1-2; TRBD1 is a possible D gene (6 bases). CDR1 SEHNR and CDR2 FQNEAQ come from the germline V gene (reference sequence). The CDR3 contains 13 residues. V dropped 8 bases and J dropped 0 bases, with 10 bases sitting between them. Written as DNA, the CDR3 is TGTGCCAGCCACAGGGAAGCTAACTATGGCTACACCTTC. Translated, it gives CASHREANYGYTF.

This clonotype was found many times. This chain links TRBV11-2 with TRBJ2-3; 7 nucleotides match TRBD2. Germline assignment: CDR1 SGHAT and CDR2 FQNNGV. Trimming at V came to 5 bases and at J to 4 bases, leaving 12 bases not matched to a gene. This CDR3 is 16 amino acids long. CDR3 residues: CASSRTSSGKPDTQYF. As DNA, the CDR3 is TGTGCCAGCAGCCGGACATCTAGCGGAAAACCAGATACGCAGTATTTT.

This clonotype was seen a few times. CDR3 sequence (DNA): TGTGCCAGTACCTCCGTAAGGGGGACAGGGGGCTCCTACGAGCAGTACTTC. This sequence encodes CASTSVRGTGGSYEQYF. V usage is TRBV19 and J usage is TRBJ2-7; 11 nucleotides match TRBD1. Germline lookup yields CDR1 LNHDA and CDR2 SQIVND (reference sequence). The length of the CDR3 is 17 residues. The junction had 11 bases not matched to a gene; V was cut back by 7 bases and J by 0 bases.

This clonotype occurred a few times. The chain couples TRBV6-2 or TRBV6-3 to TRBJ2-5; no reliable D call. CDR1 is MNHEY, CDR2 SVGEGT, per germline. CDR3 length equals 12 residues. The ends were cut back, 6 bases at V and 10 bases at J, with 15 bases in the middle. For the CDR3, the DNA is TGTGCCAGCAGGTCGGTAACCATGGACCAGTACTTC. The encoded protein is CASRSVTMDQYF.